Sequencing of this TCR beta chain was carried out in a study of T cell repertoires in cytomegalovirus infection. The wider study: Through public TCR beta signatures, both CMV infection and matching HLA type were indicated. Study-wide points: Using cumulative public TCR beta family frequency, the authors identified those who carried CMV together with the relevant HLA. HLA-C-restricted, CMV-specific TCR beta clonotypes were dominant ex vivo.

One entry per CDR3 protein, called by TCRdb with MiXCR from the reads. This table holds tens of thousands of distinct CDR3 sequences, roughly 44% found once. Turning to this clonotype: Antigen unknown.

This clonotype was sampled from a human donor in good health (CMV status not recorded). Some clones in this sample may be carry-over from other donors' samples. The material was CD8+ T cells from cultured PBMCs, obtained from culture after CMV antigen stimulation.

The CDR3 DNA reads TGCGCCAGCAGTGCAAGGGGCGAGGCTTTCTTT. Amino acids: CASSARGEAFF. The chain carries TRBV10-2 and TRBJ1-1; tentatively, D is TRBD1 (5 bases). The germline V gene encodes CDR1 WSHSY and CDR2 SAAADI. CDR3 size: 11 residues. V lost 4 bases to trimming and J lost 11 bases, with 11 bases between them.